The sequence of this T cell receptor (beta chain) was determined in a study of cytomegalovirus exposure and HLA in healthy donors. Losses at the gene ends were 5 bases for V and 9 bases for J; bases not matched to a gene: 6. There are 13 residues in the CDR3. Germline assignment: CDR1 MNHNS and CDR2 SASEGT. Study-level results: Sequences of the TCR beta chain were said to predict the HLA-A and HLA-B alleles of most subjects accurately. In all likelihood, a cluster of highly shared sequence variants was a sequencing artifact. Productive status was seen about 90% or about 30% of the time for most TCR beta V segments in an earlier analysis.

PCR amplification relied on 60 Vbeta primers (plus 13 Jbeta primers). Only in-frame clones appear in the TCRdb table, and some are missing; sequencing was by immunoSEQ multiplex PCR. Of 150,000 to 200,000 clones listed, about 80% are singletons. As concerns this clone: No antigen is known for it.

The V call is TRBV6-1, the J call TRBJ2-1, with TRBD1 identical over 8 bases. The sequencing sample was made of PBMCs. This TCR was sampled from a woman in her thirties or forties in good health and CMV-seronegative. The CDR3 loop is CASSTGGQGEQFF. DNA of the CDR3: TGTGCCAGCAGTACAGGGGGTCAGGGTGAGCAGTTCTTC.